This T cell receptor (beta chain) derives from a study of CD8+ T cells in alopecia areata. This CDR3 contains 14 residues. V was shortened by 2 bases and J by 0 bases, with 8 bases between the two germline ends. Germline-derived CDR1 and CDR2 are MNHNS and SASEGT. Sequencing used cDNA as its template, made by extracting RNA and reverse transcribing it. Generated by immunoSEQ multiplex PCR, the TCRdb table keeps only in-frame clones and is missing some. The sample holds approximately 180,000 clones, around 60% seen once. V gene TRBV6-1 combines with J gene TRBJ2-7; D unresolved. This sample comprised CD4+ T cells sorted from blood, obtained at week 0. The TCR sequence derives from a human donor with alopecia areata. Here the CDR3 reads CASSEPPNSYEQYF. Written as DNA, the CDR3 is TGTGCCAGCAGTGAACCTCCGAACTCCTACGAGCAGTACTTC.